This entry concerns a single TCR beta chain. Its specificity is unknown. The sample originates from a study of cytomegalovirus exposure and HLA in healthy donors. The wider study: A subsequent analysis stated that the approximately 120 validation repertoires were run on the same platform as the roughly 670 first-cohort repertoires. Broader study findings: According to a subsequent analysis, TCR clusters identified in the first cohort showed a tendency to co-occur across the approximately 110 validation repertoires. While the bulk of TCR sequences proved rare, some public TCRs turned up in many donors. The authors enumerated roughly 160 TCR beta chains as linked to cytomegalovirus.

Trimming stripped 10 bases from V and 2 bases from J, with 10 bases between. CDR1 is MDHEN, CDR2 SYDVKM, per germline. CDR3 size: 12 residues. Here immunoSEQ multiplex PCR was the method, and the copy in TCRdb shows in-frame clones only, minus some. Altogether 150,000 to 250,000 clones are present, roughly 84% being singletons, with the ten largest covering around an eighth. V usage is TRBV28 and J usage is TRBJ2-3; D perhaps matches TRBD1 (7 bases). The receptor's source is a woman aged 30 to 39 in good health and CMV-seropositive. Sequenced input: PBMCs. CDR3 amino acids: CATGGITDTQYF. The CDR3 nucleotides are TGTGCCACAGGGGGGATCACAGATACGCAGTATTTT.